The 7 T cell receptor beta chains listed next were all sequenced from one sample in a study of control samples from healthy donors and cancer patients. Libraries were prepared by immunoSEQ multiplex PCR; TCRdb keeps only in-frame clonotypes and omits some of them. The table has 180,000 or so clones, 85% to 95% seen once. Sequenced sample: blood. The receptors derive from a woman aged 60-70 years in good health.

This clone was observed once. The rearrangement uses TRBV6-6 and TRBJ2-1, with D unresolved. CDR1 is MNHNY, CDR2 SVGAGI, per germline (reference sequence). The V end lost 2 bases, the J end lost 3 bases, and 14 bases lay between the germline ends. The CDR3 loop spans 16 amino acids. DNA for the CDR3: TGTGCCAGCAGTTACCCTGGAACGACGGGCTACAATGAGCAGTTCTTC. Translation: CASSYPGTTGYNEQFF.

The V and J genes are TRBV10-3 and TRBJ1-1; D is perhaps TRBD1 (6 bases). The CDR3 is made up of 14 amino acids. The V and J ends lost 3 bases and 2 bases respectively, with 10 bases between them. Germline CDR1 reads ENHRY; CDR2 reads SYGVKD. Here the CDR3 DNA reads TGTGCCATCAGTGAACTAGGGGGTAACACTGAAGCTTTCTTT. Translation gives CAISELGGNTEAFF.

The rearrangement links TRBV7-8 to TRBJ2-5, with 10 bases fitting TRBD2. After removal of 2 bases from V and 5 bases from J, the junction contained 2 bases not matched to a gene. The CDR3 sequence is 14 residues long. The germline CDR1 and CDR2 sequences are SGHVS and FQNEAQ. CDR3 in amino acids: CASSLSGGAETQYF. In DNA, the CDR3 is TGTGCCAGCAGCTTAAGCGGGGGGGCGGAGACCCAGTACTTC. The whole variable domain, remainder taken from reference TRBV7-8 and TRBJ2-5, is GAGVSQSPRYKVAKRGQDVALRCDPISGHVSLFWYQQALGQGPEFLTYFQNEAQLDKSGLPSDRFFAERPEGSVSTLKIQRTQQEDSAVYLCASSLSGGAETQYFGPGTRLLVL.

The rearrangement uses TRBV2 and TRBJ1-2, with 7 bases matching TRBD1. CDR3 length: 15 residues. CDR1 is SNHLY and CDR2 is FYNNEI in the germline V gene. Trimming removed 1 base from V and 8 bases from J; junction bases left unmatched: 10. CDR3 DNA sequence: TGTGCCAGCAGTGAAGGGGAAAGGGGGCCGGGCGGCTACACCTTC. Translation gives CASSEGERGPGGYTF.

To note about this clone: Other DNA sequences in this sample translate to the same CDR3. The DNA of the CDR3 is TGTGCCAGCAGTCCAGGGGGCGCGTCTACTAATGAAAAACTGTTTTTT. As protein: CASSPGGASTNEKLFF. The chain combines TRBV3-1 (or the pseudogene TRBV3-2) with TRBJ1-4; TRBD1 matches at 8 bases. The CDR3 totals 16 residues. Germline loops: CDR1 LGHDT, CDR2 YNNKEL (reference sequence). The ends lost 6 bases at V and 2 bases at J; junction bases unmatched: 8.

The chain joins TRBV4-3 to TRBJ2-7; possible D gene TRBD1, 6 bases. The V gene's germline CDR1 is LGHNA and CDR2 YSLEER. This CDR3 region has 20 residues. Trimming removed 0 bases from V and 3 bases from J, with 27 bases in between. CDR3 sequence: CASSQEGLGSFRGLLYEQYF. CDR3 bases: TGCGCCAGCAGCCAAGAAGGTCTTGGAAGTTTCAGGGGCCTACTCTACGAGCAGTACTTC.

The chain couples TRBV7-9 to TRBJ1-2; D gene ambiguous. This CDR3 is 12 amino acids long. V gave up 1 base and J gave up 7 bases, with 7 bases separating them. The germline V gene has CDR1 SEHNR and CDR2 FQNEAQ (reference sequence). CDR3 in amino acids: CASSLERVGYTF. Written as DNA, the CDR3 is TGTGCCAGCAGCTTAGAAAGGGTTGGCTACACCTTC.